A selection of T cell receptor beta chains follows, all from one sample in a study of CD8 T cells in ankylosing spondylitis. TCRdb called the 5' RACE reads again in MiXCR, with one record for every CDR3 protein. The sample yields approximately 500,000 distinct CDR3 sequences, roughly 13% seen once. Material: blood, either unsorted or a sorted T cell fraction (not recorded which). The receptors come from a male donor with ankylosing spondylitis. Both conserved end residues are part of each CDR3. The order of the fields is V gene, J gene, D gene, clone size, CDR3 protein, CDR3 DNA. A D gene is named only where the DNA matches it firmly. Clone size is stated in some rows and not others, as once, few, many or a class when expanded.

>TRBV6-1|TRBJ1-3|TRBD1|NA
CASRRQQGPNTIYF
TGTGCCAGCAGGAGGCAACAGGGGCCAAACACCATATATTTT
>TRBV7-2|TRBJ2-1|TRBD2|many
CASSLVGGRVDEQFF
TGTGCCAGCAGCTTAGTAGGCGGGAGGGTAGATGAGCAGTTCTTC
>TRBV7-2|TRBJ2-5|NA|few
CASSLFWGRHRKETQYF
TGTGCCAGCAGCTTATTCTGGGGACGCCATCGAAAAGAGACCCAGTACTTC
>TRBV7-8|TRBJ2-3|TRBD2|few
CASSLSRVAGDTQYF
TGTGCCAGCAGCTTATCGAGAGTAGCGGGAGATACGCAGTATTTT
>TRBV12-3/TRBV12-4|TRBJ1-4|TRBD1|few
CASSYRTGGSGGKLFF
TGTGCCAGCAGCTATAGGACAGGGGGCTCGGGTGGGAAACTGTTTTTT
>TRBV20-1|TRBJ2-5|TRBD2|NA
CSARVGASGRETQYF
TGCAGTGCTAGAGTGGGGGCTAGCGGGAGGGAGACCCAGTACTTC
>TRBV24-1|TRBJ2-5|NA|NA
CATSDYRDPETQYF
TGTGCCACCAGTGATTACAGGGATCCGGAGACCCAGTACTTC
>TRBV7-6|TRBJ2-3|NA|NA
CASSYRAQAPDTQYF
TGTGCCAGCAGCTACAGGGCGCAGGCCCCAGATACGCAGTATTTT
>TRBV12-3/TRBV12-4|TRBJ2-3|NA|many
CATSPGTDTQYF
TGTGCCACCTCCCCGGGCACAGATACGCAGTATTTT
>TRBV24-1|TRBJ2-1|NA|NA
CATSGRDPGNEQFF
TGTGCCACCAGTGGGCGGGACCCTGGGAATGAGCAGTTCTTC
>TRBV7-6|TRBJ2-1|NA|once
CASSLVDRLYYNEQFF
TGTGCCAGCAGCTTAGTAGACCGCCTCTACTACAATGAGCAGTTCTTC
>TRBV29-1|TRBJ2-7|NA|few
CSVLGESYEQYF
TGCAGCGTTCTTGGTGAGAGCTACGAGCAGTACTTC
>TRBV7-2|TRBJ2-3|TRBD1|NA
CASSGTGISTDTQYF
TGTGCCAGCTCCGGGACAGGGATTAGCACAGATACGCAGTATTTT
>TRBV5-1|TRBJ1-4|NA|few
CASSFQGSGGEKLFF
TGCGCCAGCAGCTTCCAGGGGAGTGGTGGTGAAAAACTGTTTTTT
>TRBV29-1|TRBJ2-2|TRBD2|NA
CSVSGEVAGGTGELFF
TGCAGCGTGAGCGGGGAGGTAGCGGGAGGCACCGGGGAGCTGTTTTTT
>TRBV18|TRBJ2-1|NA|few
CASSPLPNNEQFF
TGTGCCAGCTCACCTCTCCCGAACAATGAGCAGTTCTTC
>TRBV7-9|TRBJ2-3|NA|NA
CASSFATDRLTDTQYF
TGTGCCAGCAGCTTCGCTACTGACAGACTCACAGATACGCAGTATTTT
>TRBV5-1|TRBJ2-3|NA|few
CASRVRESSDTQYF
TGCGCCAGCAGAGTGAGGGAGTCCTCAGATACGCAGTATTTT
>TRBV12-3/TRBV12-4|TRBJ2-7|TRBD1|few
CASRPSQGAQYF
TGTGCCAGCAGACCATCACAGGGGGCTCAGTACTTC
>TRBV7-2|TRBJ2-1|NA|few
CASRLTMTSYNEQFF
TGTGCCAGCAGACTCACTATGACCTCCTACAATGAGCAGTTCTTC
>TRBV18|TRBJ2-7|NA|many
CASSPDYEQYF
TGCGCCAGCAGCCCAGACTACGAGCAGTACTTC
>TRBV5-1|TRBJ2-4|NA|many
CASSFMNSGTTKNIQYF
TGCGCCAGCAGCTTTATGAATAGCGGAACGACCAAAAACATTCAGTACTTC
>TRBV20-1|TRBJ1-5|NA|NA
CSAGLGDQPQHF
TGCAGTGCCGGCTTGGGGGATCAGCCCCAGCATTTT
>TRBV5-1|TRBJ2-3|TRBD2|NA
CASSLSGGNTQYF
TGCGCCAGCAGCTTGTCGGGAGGAAATACGCAGTATTTT
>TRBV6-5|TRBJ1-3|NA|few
CASSSPRGGGNTIYF
TGTGCCAGCAGTTCCCCCCGGGGAGGGGGAAACACCATATATTTT
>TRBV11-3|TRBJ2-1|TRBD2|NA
CASSLVSSGGRNEQFF
TGTGCCAGCAGCTTAGTTTCCAGCGGGGGGAGGAATGAGCAGTTCTTC
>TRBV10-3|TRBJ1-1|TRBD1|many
CAIRSRTGRNTEAFF
TGTGCCATCAGATCACGGACAGGGAGGAACACTGAAGCTTTCTTT
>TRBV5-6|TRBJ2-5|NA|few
CASSLKSGQETQYF
TGTGCCAGCAGCTTGAAGAGCGGACAAGAGACCCAGTACTTC
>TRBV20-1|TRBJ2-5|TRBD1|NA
CSAPMPGQGPAGWETQYF
TGCAGTGCTCCCATGCCGGGACAGGGTCCTGCAGGGTGGGAGACCCAGTACTTC
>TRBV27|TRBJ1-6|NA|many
CASSRTLNSPLHF
TGTGCCAGCAGTCGAACTTTGAATTCACCCCTCCACTTT
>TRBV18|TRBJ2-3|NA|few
CASSPVIQGLRDTQYF
TGTGCCAGCTCACCCGTTATACAGGGTTTACGAGATACGCAGTATTTT
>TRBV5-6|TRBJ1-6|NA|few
CASSFGYNSPLHF
TGTGCCAGCAGCTTCGGATATAATTCACCCCTCCACTTT
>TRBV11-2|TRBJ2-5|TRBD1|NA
CASSSWDRQETQYF
TGTGCCAGCAGCTCCTGGGACAGACAAGAGACCCAGTACTTC
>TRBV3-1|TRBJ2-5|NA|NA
CASSQTGLKIGTQYF
TGTGCCAGCAGCCAGACCGGACTAAAGATTGGGACCCAGTACTTC
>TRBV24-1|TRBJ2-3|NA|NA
CATSDQSGVTDTQYF
TGTGCCACCAGTGATCAGTCGGGGGTCACAGATACGCAGTATTTT
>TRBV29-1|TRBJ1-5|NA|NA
CSCTRGMDQPQHF
TGCAGCTGCACTAGGGGTATGGATCAGCCCCAGCATTTT
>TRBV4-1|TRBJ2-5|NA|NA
CASSQDQWRGHRETQYF
TGCGCCAGCAGCCAAGATCAATGGAGGGGGCACCGGGAGACCCAGTACTTC
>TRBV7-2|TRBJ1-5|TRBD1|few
CASSTGQGNNQPQHF
TGTGCCAGCAGCACGGGACAGGGAAACAATCAGCCCCAGCATTTT
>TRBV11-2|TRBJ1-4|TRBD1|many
CASSSDRESYTNEKLFF
TGTGCCAGCAGCTCGGACAGGGAAAGTTACACTAATGAAAAACTGTTTTTT
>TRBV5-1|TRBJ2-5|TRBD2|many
CASRREGETQYF
TGCGCCAGCAGGAGGGAGGGAGAGACCCAGTACTTC
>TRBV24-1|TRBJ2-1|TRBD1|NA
CATSDVGQGHSNEQFF
TGTGCCACCAGTGATGTAGGACAGGGTCACAGCAATGAGCAGTTCTTC
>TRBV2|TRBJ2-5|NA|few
CASSESRAEETQYF
TGTGCCAGCAGTGAGAGCAGGGCTGAAGAGACCCAGTACTTC
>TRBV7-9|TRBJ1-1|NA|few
CASSWGQGNTEAFF
TGTGCCAGCAGCTGGGGGCAGGGGAACACTGAAGCTTTCTTT
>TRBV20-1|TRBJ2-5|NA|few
CSARVPRGPGVETQYF
TGCAGTGCTAGGGTTCCCAGGGGCCCGGGGGTCGAGACCCAGTACTTC
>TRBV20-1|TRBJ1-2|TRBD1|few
CSAPDRGYRGYTF
TGCAGTGCCCCGGACAGGGGATACCGTGGCTACACCTTC
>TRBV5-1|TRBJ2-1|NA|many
CASSLPLLNEQFF
TGCGCCAGCAGCTTACCCCTTCTCAATGAGCAGTTCTTC
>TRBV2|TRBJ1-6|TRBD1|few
CASRRTGGNSPLHF
TGTGCCAGCAGAAGGACAGGGGGTAATTCACCCCTCCACTTT
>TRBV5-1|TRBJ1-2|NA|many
CASSLDPGNYGYTF
TGCGCCAGCAGCTTGGATCCGGGAAACTATGGCTACACCTTC
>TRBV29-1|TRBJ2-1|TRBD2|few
CSVRGASGRPRAYNEQFF
TGCAGCGTGCGAGGGGCTAGCGGGAGGCCCAGGGCCTACAATGAGCAGTTCTTC